Listed below are T cell receptor beta chains from one sample, sequenced in a study of blood T cell repertoires in COVID-19. Assay: immunoSEQ multiplex PCR; the TCRdb copy retains only in-frame clones and omits some. The sample has approximately 400,000 clones; around 92% are singletons. Sample: peripheral blood. All receptors derive from a middle-aged man with acute or convalescent COVID-19. Each CDR3 is given with its conserved first and last residue. A D gene is named only where the DNA matches it firmly. Size is stated for part of the rows, as once, few or many counts, or as a class when the clone is expanded.

TRBJ1-4 | . | . | TRBV19 | CASSGPGETNEKLFF | TGTGCCAGTAGTGGACCAGGGGAAACTAATGAAAAACTGTTTTTT
TRBJ2-7 | once | . | TRBV6-6 | CASSYGAEYEQYF | TGTGCCAGCAGTTACGGGGCAGAGTACGAGCAGTACTTC
TRBJ1-1 | . | TRBD1 | TRBV19 | CASSIRDRGRVDTEAFF | TGTGCCAGTAGTATCCGGGACAGGGGTCGAGTGGACACTGAAGCTTTCTTT
TRBJ2-7 | . | TRBD2 | TRBV7-9 | CASSRGTSGAYEQYF | TGTGCCAGCAGCCGTGGGACTAGCGGAGCCTACGAGCAGTACTTC
TRBJ1-1 | . | TRBD1 | TRBV10-3 | CAIKGTDMNTEAFF | TGTGCCATCAAAGGGACAGACATGAACACTGAAGCTTTCTTT
TRBJ2-1 | . | TRBD1 | TRBV4-1 | CASSQYRQGANEQFF | TGCGCCAGCAGTCAATATAGACAGGGGGCGAATGAGCAGTTCTTC
TRBJ2-7 | . | TRBD1 | TRBV3-1/TRBV3-2 | CASSHGTGSHEQYF | TGTGCCAGCAGCCACGGGACAGGGAGCCACGAGCAGTACTTC
TRBJ1-2 | . | TRBD1 | TRBV5-4 | CASSLGGQGFYGYTF | TGTGCCAGCAGCTTGGGGGGACAGGGATTCTATGGCTACACCTTC
TRBJ2-2 | . | TRBD1 | TRBV5-5 | CASSLGQGARRRLFF | TGTGCCAGCAGCTTGGGACAGGGGGCGCGTAGGCGTCTGTTTTTT
TRBJ2-1 | . | TRBD2 | TRBV13 | CASSPGLAGGPVAEQFF | TGTGCCAGCAGCCCGGGACTAGCGGGAGGGCCTGTTGCTGAGCAGTTCTTC
TRBJ2-1 | . | TRBD2 | TRBV5-5 | CASSLDAGEYNEQFF | TGTGCCAGCAGCTTGGATGCGGGAGAGTACAATGAGCAGTTCTTC
TRBJ1-5 | . | . | TRBV12-3/TRBV12-4 | CAPGRTGQPQHF | TGTGCCCCCGGTCGAACGGGGCAGCCCCAGCATTTT
TRBJ1-5 | . | . | TRBV3-1/TRBV3-2 | CASSQGARNQPQHF | TGTGCCAGCAGCCAGGGGGCGAGAAATCAGCCCCAGCATTTT
TRBJ2-7 | . | . | TRBV4-2 | CASSPDNYEQYF | TGTGCCAGCAGCCCGGACAACTACGAGCAGTACTTC